The 10 T cell receptor beta chains presented below share a single source sample, sequenced in a study of blood T cell repertoires in COVID-19. Assay: immunoSEQ multiplex PCR; the TCRdb copy retains only in-frame clones and omits some. Of roughly 340,000 clones in the sample, around 92% were seen once. The sequencing sample was made of peripheral blood. Receptors originate from a woman aged 25 to 39 with COVID-19, enrolled during active disease.

The rearrangement links TRBV6-2 or TRBV6-3 to TRBJ2-7, with no clear D. The V end lost 2 bases, the J end lost 1 base, and 6 bases lay between the germline ends. CDR3 length: 13 residues. Looked up from germline, CDR1 is MNHEY and CDR2 is SVGEGT. The CDR3 loop reads CASSYTVSYEQYF. Here the CDR3 DNA reads TGTGCCAGCAGTTACACAGTATCCTACGAGCAGTACTTC.

The chain uses TRBV6-2 or TRBV6-3 and TRBJ2-3; 11 nucleotides agree with TRBD2. The J segment lost 8 bases and the V segment lost 0 bases, leaving 4 bases of the junction unmatched. The CDR3 sequence is 15 residues long. Per the germline V gene, CDR1 is MNHEY and CDR2 is SVGEGT. In DNA form, the CDR3 reads TGTGCCAGCAGTTACTCCTTAGCGGGGGGGAGTACGCAGTATTTT. This gives the protein CASSYSLAGGSTQYF.

The rearrangement joins TRBV19 to TRBJ1-5; 7 bases fit TRBD1. J lost 6 bases, V lost 3 bases, and 8 bases had no gene match. The CDR3 sequence is 15 residues long. Per germline, CDR1 LNHDA and CDR2 SQIVND (reference sequence). The CDR3 loop reads CASSIVRGNGQPQHF. Written as DNA, the CDR3 is TGTGCCAGTAGTATCGTCAGGGGGAATGGTCAGCCCCAGCATTTT.

The chain combines TRBV7-9 with TRBJ1-2, with TRBD1 matching 10 bases. CDR1 and CDR2 from the germline V gene are SEHNR and FQNEAQ (reference sequence). The CDR3 contains 17 residues. Unmatched junction bases numbered 10, after V lost 4 bases and J lost 2 bases. In DNA, the CDR3 is TGTGCCAGCAGCTCACACCGGGACAGGGGTTCGAACTATGGCTACACCTTC. Its protein is CASSSHRDRGSNYGYTF.

The chain joins TRBV3-1 (or the pseudogene TRBV3-2) to TRBJ2-1; no clear D gene. Trimming took 6 bases from V and 0 from J, leaving 12 bases between them. This CDR3 comprises 15 residues. Germline CDR1 and CDR2: LGHDT and YNNKEL (reference sequence). The CDR3 DNA sequence: TGTGCCAGCAGTGAAGAGATGAGCTCCTACAATGAGCAGTTCTTC. This sequence encodes CASSEEMSSYNEQFF.

This chain joins TRBV10-3 and TRBJ1-1; D not certain. This CDR3 is built from 14 residues. The germline gives CDR1 ENHRY, CDR2 SYGVKD. The V end lost 3 bases, the J end lost 0 bases, and 8 bases lay between the germline ends. CDR3 protein: CAISDNRLNTEAFF. CDR3 DNA: TGTGCCATCAGTGACAACAGACTGAACACTGAAGCTTTCTTT.

The chain uses TRBV5-4 and TRBJ1-3; the D is unclear. The CDR3 loop spans 15 amino acids. Trimming shortened V by 4 bases and J by 4 bases, and 15 bases separated the two germline ends. Germline CDR1 reads SGHNT; CDR2 reads YYREEE (reference sequence). The CDR3 coding sequence is TGTGCCAGCAGCATTCATGCGGGCGCGGGAAACACCATATATTTT. This codes for CASSIHAGAGNTIYF.

The chain has TRBV14 and TRBJ2-7; perhaps TRBD2 as D (6 bases). This CDR3 comprises 12 residues. The germline V and J ends were trimmed by 4 bases and 3 bases, with 7 bases remaining between them. Germline loops: CDR1 SGHDN, CDR2 FVKESK. The CDR3 loop is CASSRDFYEQYF. The CDR3 region has the DNA TGTGCCAGCAGCCGGGACTTCTACGAGCAGTACTTC.

The V gene is TRBV7-9, the J gene TRBJ1-5; the match to TRBD1 covers 8 bases. Germline V lookup: CDR1 SEHNR, CDR2 FQNEAQ (reference sequence). The trim removed 4 bases at V and 10 bases at J, leaving 3 bases unmatched. The CDR3 spans 12 residues. In DNA form, the CDR3 reads TGTGCCAGCAGCTCGGACAGGGAACCCCAGCATTTT. It is translated as CASSSDREPQHF.

The rearrangement links TRBV4-2 to TRBJ2-2; D is possibly TRBD2 (6 bases). The CDR3 is 16 amino acids. V dropped 0 bases and J dropped 3 bases, with 11 bases sitting between them. The V gene's germline CDR1 is LGHNA and CDR2 YNFKEQ. CDR3 region: CASSQEVQRDTGELFF. CDR3 nucleotides: TGTGCCAGCAGCCAAGAGGTCCAGCGGGACACCGGGGAGCTGTTTTTT.